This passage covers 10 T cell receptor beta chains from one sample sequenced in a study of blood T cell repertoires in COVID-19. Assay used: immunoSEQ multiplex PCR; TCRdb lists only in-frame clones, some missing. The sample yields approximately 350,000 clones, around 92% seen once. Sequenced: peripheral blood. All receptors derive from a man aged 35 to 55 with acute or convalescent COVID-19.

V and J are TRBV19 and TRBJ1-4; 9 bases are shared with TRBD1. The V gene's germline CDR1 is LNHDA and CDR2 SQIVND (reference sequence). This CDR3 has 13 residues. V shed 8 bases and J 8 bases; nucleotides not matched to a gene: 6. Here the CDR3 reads CASEQGAGEKLFF. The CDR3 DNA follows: TGTGCCAGTGAACAGGGGGCGGGAGAAAAACTGTTTTTT. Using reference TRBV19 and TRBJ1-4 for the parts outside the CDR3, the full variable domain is DGGITQSPKYLFRKEGQNVTLSCEQNLNHDAMYWYRQDPGQGLRLIYYSQIVNDFQKGDIAEGYSVSREKKESFPLTVTSAQKNPTAFYLCASEQGAGEKLFFGSGTQLSVL.

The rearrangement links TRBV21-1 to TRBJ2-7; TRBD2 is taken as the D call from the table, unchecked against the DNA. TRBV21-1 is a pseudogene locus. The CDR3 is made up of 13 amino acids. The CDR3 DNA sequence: TGTGCCAGGGGACTAGGGGGCTCCTACGAGCAGTACTTC. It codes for CARGLGGSYEQYF.

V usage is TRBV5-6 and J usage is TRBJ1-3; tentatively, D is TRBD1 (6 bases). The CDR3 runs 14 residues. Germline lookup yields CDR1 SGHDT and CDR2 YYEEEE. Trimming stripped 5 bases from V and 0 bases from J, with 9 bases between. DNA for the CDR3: TGTGCCAGCAGTTGGACAGCCTCTGGAAACACCATATATTTT. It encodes CASSWTASGNTIYF.

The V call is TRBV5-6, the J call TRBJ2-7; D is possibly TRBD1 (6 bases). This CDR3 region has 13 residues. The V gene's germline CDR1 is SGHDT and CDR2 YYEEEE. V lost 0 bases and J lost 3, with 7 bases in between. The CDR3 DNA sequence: TGTGCCAGCAGCTTGGTGGACAGCTACGAGCAGTACTTC. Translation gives CASSLVDSYEQYF. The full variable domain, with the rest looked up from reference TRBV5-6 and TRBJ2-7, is DAGVTQSPTHLIKTRGQQVTLRCSPKSGHDTVSWYQQALGQGPQFIFQYYEEEERQRGNFPDRFSGHQFPNYSSELNVNALLLGDSALYLCASSLVDSYEQYFGPGTRLTVT.

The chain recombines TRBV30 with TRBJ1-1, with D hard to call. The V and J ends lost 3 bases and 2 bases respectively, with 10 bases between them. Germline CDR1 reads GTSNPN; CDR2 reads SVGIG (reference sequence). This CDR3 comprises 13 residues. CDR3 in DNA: TGTGCCTGGAGATCTCTCCTAAACACTGAAGCTTTCTTT. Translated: CAWRSLLNTEAFF.

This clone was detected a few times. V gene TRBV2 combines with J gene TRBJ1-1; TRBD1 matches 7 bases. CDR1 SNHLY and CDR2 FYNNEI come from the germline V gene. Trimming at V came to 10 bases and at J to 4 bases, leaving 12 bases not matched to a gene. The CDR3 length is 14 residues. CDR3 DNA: TGTGCCATGCGACCAACAGGGGATGGCACTGAAGCTTTCTTT. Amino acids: CAMRPTGDGTEAFF.

CDR3 in DNA: TGTGCCAGCAGACTTAAGAACACTGAAGCTTTCTTT. Translation: CASRLKNTEAFF. The chain has TRBV7-9 and TRBJ1-1, with D unclear. This CDR3 has 12 residues. Trimming cost V 6 bases and J 1 base, with 6 bases left between them. The germline gives CDR1 SEHNR, CDR2 FQNEAQ (reference sequence).

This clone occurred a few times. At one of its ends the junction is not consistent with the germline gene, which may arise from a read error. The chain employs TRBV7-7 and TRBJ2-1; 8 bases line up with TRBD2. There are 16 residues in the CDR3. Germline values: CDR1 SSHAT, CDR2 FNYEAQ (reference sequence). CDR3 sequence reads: CASSLAVTSDKGEQFF. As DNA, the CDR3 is TGTGCTAGCAGCTTAGCGGTGACTAGCGACAAGGGTGAGCAGTTCTTC.

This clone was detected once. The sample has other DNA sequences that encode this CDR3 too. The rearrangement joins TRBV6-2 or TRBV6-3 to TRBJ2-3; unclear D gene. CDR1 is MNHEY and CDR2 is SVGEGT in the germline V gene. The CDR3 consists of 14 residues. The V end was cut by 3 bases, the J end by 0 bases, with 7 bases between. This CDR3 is CASSYSSSTDTQYF. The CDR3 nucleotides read TGTGCCAGCAGTTATTCCTCTAGCACAGATACGCAGTATTTT.

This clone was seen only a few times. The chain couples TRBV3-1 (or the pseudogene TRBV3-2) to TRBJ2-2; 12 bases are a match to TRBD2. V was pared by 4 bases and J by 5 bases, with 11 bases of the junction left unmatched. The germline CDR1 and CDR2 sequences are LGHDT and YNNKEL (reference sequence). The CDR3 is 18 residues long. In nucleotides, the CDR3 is TGTGCCAGCAGCCCACTCCCGGGACTAGCGGGCGAAACCGGGGAGCTGTTTTTT. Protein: CASSPLPGLAGETGELFF.